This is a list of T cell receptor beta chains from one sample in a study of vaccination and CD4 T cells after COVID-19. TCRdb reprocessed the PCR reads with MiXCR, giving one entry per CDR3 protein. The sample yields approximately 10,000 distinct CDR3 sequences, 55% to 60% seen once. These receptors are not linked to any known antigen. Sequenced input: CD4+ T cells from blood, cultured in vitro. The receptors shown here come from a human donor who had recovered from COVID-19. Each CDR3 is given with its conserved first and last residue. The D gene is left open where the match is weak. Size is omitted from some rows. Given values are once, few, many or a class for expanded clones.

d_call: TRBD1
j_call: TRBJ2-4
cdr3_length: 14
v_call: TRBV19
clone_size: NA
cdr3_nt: TGTGCCAGTAGTTCCGGGACAGGGGGGAACATTCAGTACTTC
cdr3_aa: CASSSGTGGNIQYF

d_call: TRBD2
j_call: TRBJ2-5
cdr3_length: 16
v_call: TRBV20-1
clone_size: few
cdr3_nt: TGCAGTGCTAGATCCTCGGGACTAGCGGGGACAGAGACCCAGTACTTC
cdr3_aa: CSARSSGLAGTETQYF

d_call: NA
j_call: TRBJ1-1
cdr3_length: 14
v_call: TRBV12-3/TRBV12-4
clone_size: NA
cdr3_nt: TGTGCCAGCAGTTGGGGGCAGGTGGGAACTGAAGCTTTCTTT
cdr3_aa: CASSWGQVGTEAFF

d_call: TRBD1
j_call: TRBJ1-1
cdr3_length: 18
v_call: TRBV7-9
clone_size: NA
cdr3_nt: TGTGCCAGCAGCCCCCGGACGGGACAGGAGAGATCGGGACGTGTTGCTTTCTTT
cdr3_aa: CASSPRTGQERSGRVAFF

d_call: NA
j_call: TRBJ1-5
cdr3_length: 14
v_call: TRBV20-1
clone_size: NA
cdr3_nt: TGCAGTGCTAGGGGGCGCGGAAGCAATCAGCCCCAGCATTTT
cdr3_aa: CSARGRGSNQPQHF

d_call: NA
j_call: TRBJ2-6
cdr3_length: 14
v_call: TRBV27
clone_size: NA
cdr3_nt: TGTGCCAGCAGTTTGAACGCGGGGGCCAACGTCCTGACTTTC
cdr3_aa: CASSLNAGANVLTF

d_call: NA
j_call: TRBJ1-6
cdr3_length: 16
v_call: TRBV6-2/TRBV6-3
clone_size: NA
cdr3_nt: TGTGCCAGCAGCCCCCCAGGCAGGGGTACTCATTCACCCCTCCACTTT
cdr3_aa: CASSPPGRGTHSPLHF

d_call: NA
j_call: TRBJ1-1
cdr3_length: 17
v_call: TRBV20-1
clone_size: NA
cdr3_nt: TGCAGTGCTAGAGATCTGGTGGATTCTTTGCAGGGCACTGAAGCTTTCTTT
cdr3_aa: CSARDLVDSLQGTEAFF

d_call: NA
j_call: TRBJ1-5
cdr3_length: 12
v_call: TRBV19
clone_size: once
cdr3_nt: TGTGCCAGTAGTATAAGCAATCAGCCCCAGCATTTT
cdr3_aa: CASSISNQPQHF

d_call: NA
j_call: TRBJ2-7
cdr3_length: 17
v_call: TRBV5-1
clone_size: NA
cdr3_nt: TGCGCCAGCAGGTCCCTAGAAACGGGGGTGGTGAAGAACGAGCAGTACTTC
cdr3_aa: CASRSLETGVVKNEQYF

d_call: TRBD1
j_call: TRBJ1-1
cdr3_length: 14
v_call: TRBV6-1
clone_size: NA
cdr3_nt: TGTGCCAGCAGAACCGGGACAGGTTTAACTGAAGCTTTCTTT
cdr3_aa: CASRTGTGLTEAFF

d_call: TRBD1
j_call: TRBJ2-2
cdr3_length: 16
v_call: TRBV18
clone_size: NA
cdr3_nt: TGTGCCAGCTCACCTCGGGGACAGGCGAACACCGGGGAGCTGTTTTTT
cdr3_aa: CASSPRGQANTGELFF

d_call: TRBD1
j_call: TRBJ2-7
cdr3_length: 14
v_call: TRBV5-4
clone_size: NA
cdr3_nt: TGTGCCAGCAGCTTTGGCAGGGGGTGGGGAGAGCAGTACTTC
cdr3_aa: CASSFGRGWGEQYF

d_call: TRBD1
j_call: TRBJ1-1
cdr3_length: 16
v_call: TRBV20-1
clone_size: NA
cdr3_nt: TGCAGTGCTAGGGTAGACAGGGAGATTATGAACACTGAAGCTTTCTTT
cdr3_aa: CSARVDREIMNTEAFF

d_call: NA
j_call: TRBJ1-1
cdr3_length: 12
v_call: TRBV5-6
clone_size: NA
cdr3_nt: TGTGCCAGCAGCTCTACCGGGGGTGAAGCTTTCTTT
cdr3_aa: CASSSTGGEAFF

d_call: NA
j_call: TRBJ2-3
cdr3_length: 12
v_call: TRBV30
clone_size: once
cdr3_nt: TGTGCCTGGAGAAGGACCACAGATACGCAGTATTTT
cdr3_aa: CAWRRTTDTQYF

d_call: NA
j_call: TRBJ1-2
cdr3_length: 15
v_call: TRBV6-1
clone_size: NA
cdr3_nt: TGTGCCAGCAGGAACGACCCCAGGGATCTGGTTGGCTACACCTTC
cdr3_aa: CASRNDPRDLVGYTF

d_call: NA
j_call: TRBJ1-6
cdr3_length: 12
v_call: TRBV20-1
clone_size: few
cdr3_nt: TGCAGTGCTAGATCCCCTGAAACACCCCTCCACTTT
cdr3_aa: CSARSPETPLHF

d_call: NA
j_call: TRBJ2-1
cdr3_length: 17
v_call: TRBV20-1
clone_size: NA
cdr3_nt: TGCAGTGCCCTTGCCCCCTTGACCGTTTCACCCTACAATGAGCAGTTCTTC
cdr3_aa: CSALAPLTVSPYNEQFF

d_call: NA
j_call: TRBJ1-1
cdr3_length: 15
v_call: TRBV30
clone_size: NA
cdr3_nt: TGTGCCTGGAGTGTAAGACACCTTCTGGACACTGAAGCTTTCTTT
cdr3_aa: CAWSVRHLLDTEAFF

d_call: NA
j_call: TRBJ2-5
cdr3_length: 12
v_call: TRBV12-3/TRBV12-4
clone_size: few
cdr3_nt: TGTGCCAGCAGTCAAAGGGGAGAGACCCAGTACTTC
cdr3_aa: CASSQRGETQYF

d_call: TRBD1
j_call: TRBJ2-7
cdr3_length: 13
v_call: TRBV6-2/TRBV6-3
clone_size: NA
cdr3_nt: TGTGCCAGCACCGGGACAGAGTTTTACGAGCAGTACTTC
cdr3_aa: CASTGTEFYEQYF

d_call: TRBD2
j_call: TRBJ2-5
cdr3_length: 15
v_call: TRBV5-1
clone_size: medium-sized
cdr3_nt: TGCGCCAGCAGCTCGGGACTAGCGGGGGATGAGACCCAGTACTTC
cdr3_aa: CASSSGLAGDETQYF

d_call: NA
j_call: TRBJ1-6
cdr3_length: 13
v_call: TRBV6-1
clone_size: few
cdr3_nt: TGTGCCAGCAAGGCCAGGCGGGATTCACCCCTCCACTTT
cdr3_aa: CASKARRDSPLHF

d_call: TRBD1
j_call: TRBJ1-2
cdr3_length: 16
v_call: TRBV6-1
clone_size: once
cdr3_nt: TGTGCCAGCAGTCCTCGCGGGGGGACAGGGGGCTATGGCTACACCTTC
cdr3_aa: CASSPRGGTGGYGYTF

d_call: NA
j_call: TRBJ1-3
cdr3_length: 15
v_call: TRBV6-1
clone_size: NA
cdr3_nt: TGTGCCAGCAGTGAACTAGCATACTCTGGAAACACCATATATTTT
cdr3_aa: CASSELAYSGNTIYF

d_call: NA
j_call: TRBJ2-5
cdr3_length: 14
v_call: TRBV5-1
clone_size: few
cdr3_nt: TGCGCCAGCAGCGCCACGGGCAAGCAAGAGACCCAGTACTTC
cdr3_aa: CASSATGKQETQYF

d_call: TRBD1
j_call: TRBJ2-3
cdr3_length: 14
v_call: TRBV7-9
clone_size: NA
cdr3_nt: TGTGCCAGCAGCGGACAGGGTCGGACAGATACGCAGTATTTT
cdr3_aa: CASSGQGRTDTQYF

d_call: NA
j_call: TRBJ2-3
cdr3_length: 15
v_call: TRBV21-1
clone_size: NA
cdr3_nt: TGTGCCAGCAGCAATGCCAGCCGATGCACAGATACGCAGTATTTT
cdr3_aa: CASSNASRCTDTQYF

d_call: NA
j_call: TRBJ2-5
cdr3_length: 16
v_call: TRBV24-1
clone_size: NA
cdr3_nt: TGTGCCACCAGTGATACGAGGGACGGGAGCCAAGAGACCCAGTACTTC
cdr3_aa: CATSDTRDGSQETQYF

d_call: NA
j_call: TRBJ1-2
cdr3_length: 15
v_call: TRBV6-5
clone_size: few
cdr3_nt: TGTGCCAGCAGTTACGGGACAAAGACTAACTATGGCTACACCTTC
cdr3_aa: CASSYGTKTNYGYTF

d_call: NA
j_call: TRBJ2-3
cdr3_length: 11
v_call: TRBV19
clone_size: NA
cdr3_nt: TGTGCCAGTAGGGAGGGGGATACGCAGTATTTT
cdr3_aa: CASREGDTQYF

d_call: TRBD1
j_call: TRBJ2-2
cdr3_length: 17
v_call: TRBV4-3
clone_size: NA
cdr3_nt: TGCGCCAGCAGACCAGGGGGTGGACAGGGAGGCACCGGGGAGCTGTTTTTT
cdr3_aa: CASRPGGGQGGTGELFF

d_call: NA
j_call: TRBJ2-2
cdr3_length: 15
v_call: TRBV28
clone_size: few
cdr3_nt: TGTGCCAGCAGTTTAGGGGGAGAGAACACCGGGGAGCTGTTTTTT
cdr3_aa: CASSLGGENTGELFF

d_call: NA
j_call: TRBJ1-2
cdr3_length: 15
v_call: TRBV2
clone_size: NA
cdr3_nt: TGTGCCAGCATTACTCCCGGGCCTCCTAACTATGGCTACACCTTC
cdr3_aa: CASITPGPPNYGYTF

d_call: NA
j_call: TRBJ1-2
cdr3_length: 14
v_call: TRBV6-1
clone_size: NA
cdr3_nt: TGTGCCAGCAGTGAACTAGGGGCAGAGTATGGCTACACCTTC
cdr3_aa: CASSELGAEYGYTF

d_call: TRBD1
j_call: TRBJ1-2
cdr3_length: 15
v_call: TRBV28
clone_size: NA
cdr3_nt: TGTGCCAGCACCCCAGGGGGGGCAGAGGGCTATGGCTACACCTTC
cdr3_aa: CASTPGGAEGYGYTF

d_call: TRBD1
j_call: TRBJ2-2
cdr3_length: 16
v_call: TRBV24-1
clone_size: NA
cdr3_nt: TGTGCCACCAGTGACCCTGACAGGGAAGGCCCCGGGGAGCTGTTTTTT
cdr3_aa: CATSDPDREGPGELFF

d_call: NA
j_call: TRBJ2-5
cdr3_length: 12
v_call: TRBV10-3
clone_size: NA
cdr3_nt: TGTGCCATCAGTTCGTTGGGCGAGACCCAGTACTTC
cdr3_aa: CAISSLGETQYF

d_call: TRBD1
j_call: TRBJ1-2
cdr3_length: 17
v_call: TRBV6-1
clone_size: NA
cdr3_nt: TGTGCCAGCAGTCCGACCCGGGTGACAGGGGGAGGGTATGGCTACACCTTC
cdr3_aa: CASSPTRVTGGGYGYTF

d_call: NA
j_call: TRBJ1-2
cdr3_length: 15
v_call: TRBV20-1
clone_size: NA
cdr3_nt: TGCAGTGCTGCACCCTTAACGGGGGGCCGGGATGGCTACACCTTC
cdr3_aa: CSAAPLTGGRDGYTF

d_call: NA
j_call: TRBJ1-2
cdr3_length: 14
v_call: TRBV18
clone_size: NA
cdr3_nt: TGTGCCAGCTCACCCGCGGACAGACCCTATGGCTACACCTTC
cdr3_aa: CASSPADRPYGYTF

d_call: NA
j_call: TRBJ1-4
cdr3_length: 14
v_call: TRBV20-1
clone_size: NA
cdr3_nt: TGCAGTGCTAGAAATGGACCCTGGGATGAAAAACTGTTTTTT
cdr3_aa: CSARNGPWDEKLFF

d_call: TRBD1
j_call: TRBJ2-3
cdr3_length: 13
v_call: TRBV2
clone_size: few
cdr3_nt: TGTGCCAGCAGTGGACAGGGCTCAGATACGCAGTATTTT
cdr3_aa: CASSGQGSDTQYF

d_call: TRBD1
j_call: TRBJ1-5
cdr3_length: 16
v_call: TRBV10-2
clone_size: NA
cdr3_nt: TGCGCCAGCAGTGAGGTCGACAGGGGTGGCAATCAGCCCCAGCATTTT
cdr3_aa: CASSEVDRGGNQPQHF

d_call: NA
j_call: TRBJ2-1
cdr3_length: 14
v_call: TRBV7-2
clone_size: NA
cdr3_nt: TGTGCCAGCAGCAACTTACCCGGGGGACTCAACCGGTTCTTC
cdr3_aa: CASSNLPGGLNRFF

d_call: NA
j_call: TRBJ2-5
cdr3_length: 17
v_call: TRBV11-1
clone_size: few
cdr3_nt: TGTGCCAGCAGCCCCCGGGACTGGAGAACGTACCAAGAGACCCAGTACTTC
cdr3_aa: CASSPRDWRTYQETQYF

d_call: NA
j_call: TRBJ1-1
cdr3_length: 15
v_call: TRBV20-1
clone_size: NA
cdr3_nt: TGCAGTGCTAGGAAGCAGGGAGGGGTGAACACTGAAGCTTTCTTT
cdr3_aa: CSARKQGGVNTEAFF

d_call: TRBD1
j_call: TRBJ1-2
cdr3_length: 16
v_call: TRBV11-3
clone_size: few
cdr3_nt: TGTGCCAGCAGCCCCCCGAGACAGGGTATTCAGTATGGCTACACCTTC
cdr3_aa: CASSPPRQGIQYGYTF

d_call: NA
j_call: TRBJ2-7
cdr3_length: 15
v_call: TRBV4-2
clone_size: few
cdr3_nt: TGTGCCAGCAGCCAAGATCGGGGGAGCTCCTACGAGCAGTACTTC
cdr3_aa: CASSQDRGSSYEQYF

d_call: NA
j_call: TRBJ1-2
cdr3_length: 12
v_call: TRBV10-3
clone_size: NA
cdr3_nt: TGTGCCATCAGTGAGTCCGGCTATGGCTACACCTTC
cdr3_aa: CAISESGYGYTF

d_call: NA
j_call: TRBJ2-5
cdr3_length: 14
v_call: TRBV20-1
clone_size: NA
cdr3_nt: TGCAGTGCTTCGCTCGGTGTAGATAAAGAGACCCAGTACTTC
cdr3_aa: CSASLGVDKETQYF

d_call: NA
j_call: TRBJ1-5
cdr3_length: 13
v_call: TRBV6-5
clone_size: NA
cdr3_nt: TGTGCCAGCAGTTACTGGGTCGGGCAGCCCCAGCATTTT
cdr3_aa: CASSYWVGQPQHF

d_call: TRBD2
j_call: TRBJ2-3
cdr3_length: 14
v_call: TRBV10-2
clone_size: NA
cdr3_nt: TGCGCCAGCAGTGTTCGGGGGGGCACAGATACGCAGTATTTT
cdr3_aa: CASSVRGGTDTQYF

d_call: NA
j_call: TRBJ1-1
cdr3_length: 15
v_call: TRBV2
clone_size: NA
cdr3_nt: TGTGCCAGCAGTGGTGATCGGGGGCACGACACTGAAGCTTTCTTT
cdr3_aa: CASSGDRGHDTEAFF

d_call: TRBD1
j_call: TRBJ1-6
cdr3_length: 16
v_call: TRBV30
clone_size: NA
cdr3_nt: TGTGCCTGGACCCAACAGGGGAGCTCCTATAATTCACCCCTCCACTTT
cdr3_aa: CAWTQQGSSYNSPLHF

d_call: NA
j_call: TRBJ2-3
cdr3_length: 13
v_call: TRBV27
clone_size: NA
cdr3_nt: TGTGCCAGCAAATCCACTCACACAGATACGCAGTATTTT
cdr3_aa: CASKSTHTDTQYF

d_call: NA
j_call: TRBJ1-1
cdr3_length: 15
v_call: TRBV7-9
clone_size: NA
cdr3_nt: TGTGCCAGCAGCTTAGGGGCGGCCATGAACACTGAAGCTTTCTTT
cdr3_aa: CASSLGAAMNTEAFF

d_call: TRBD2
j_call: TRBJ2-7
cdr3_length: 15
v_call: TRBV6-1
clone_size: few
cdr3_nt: TGTGCCAGCAGTCAACAACCGGGAGGGCGCTACGAGCAGTACTTC
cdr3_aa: CASSQQPGGRYEQYF